The 17 T cell receptor beta chains in this list originate from one sample, sequenced in a study of shared clonotypes between healthy human individuals. Data came from immunoSEQ multiplex PCR; TCRdb stores just in-frame clones and leaves some out. The sample has hundreds of thousands of clones, about 96% seen once. Only CD45RO-negative cells positively selected for CCR7 counted as naive CD8 cells, so terminally differentiated effector memory CD45RA+ cells were excluded. The sequencing sample was made of naive CD8+ T cells sorted from blood. The receptors derive from a young woman in good health.

The V call is TRBV4-1, the J call TRBJ2-7, with 10 nucleotides matching TRBD1. The CDR3 runs 14 residues. From germline, CDR1 is MGHRA and CDR2 YSYEKL. V shed 4 bases, J shed 6 bases, and the junction held 6 bases outside the gene matches. CDR3 in amino acids: CASSLRDRGGEQYF. The CDR3 DNA reads as TGCGCCAGCAGCCTCCGGGACAGGGGTGGCGAGCAGTACTTC.

This sequence joins TRBV10-3 and TRBJ2-3; D is perhaps TRBD2 (5 bases). This CDR3 region has 16 residues. Germline V CDR1 and CDR2: ENHRY, SYGVKD. V lost 2 bases and J 0 bases, leaving 12 bases between the germline ends. This chain's CDR3 is CAISEPTTQSTDTQYF. The CDR3 region has the DNA TGTGCCATCAGTGAGCCGACTACTCAAAGCACAGATACGCAGTATTTT.

Only one count was recorded for this clone. The rearrangement uses TRBV28 and TRBJ1-5, with D hard to call. CDR1 MDHEN and CDR2 SYDVKM come from the germline V gene. The V end lost 3 bases, the J end lost 5 bases, and 11 bases lay between the germline ends. This CDR3 region has 14 residues. CDR3 protein: CASSFSGFYQPQHF. The CDR3 DNA follows: TGTGCCAGCAGTTTCTCGGGATTTTATCAGCCCCAGCATTTT.

The chain is built from TRBV28 and TRBJ2-1, with 8 bases identical to TRBD2. The CDR3 consists of 15 residues. The V segment lost 3 bases and the J segment 5 bases; nucleotides outside the gene matches: 6. Germline values: CDR1 MDHEN, CDR2 SYDVKM. This chain's CDR3 is CASSFRLASNNEQFF. CDR3 DNA sequence: TGTGCCAGCAGTTTTAGACTAGCGAGCAACAATGAGCAGTTCTTC. Full variable domain (rest looked up from reference TRBV28 and TRBJ2-1): DVKVTQSSRYLVKRTGEKVFLECVQDMDHENMFWYRQDPGLGLRLIYFSYDVKMKEKGDIPEGYSVSREKKERFSLILESASTNQTSMYLCASSFRLASNNEQFFGPGTRLTVL.

This sequence joins TRBV27 and TRBJ2-5, with 12 bases lining up with TRBD2. The DNA end is a closer match to TRBJ2-7, so the J assignment may be wrong. The CDR3 runs 14 residues. Germline-derived CDR1 and CDR2 are MNHEY and SMNVEV (reference sequence). CDR3 loop: CASSFLAGGGEQYF. DNA of the CDR3: TGTGCCAGCAGTTTTCTAGCGGGAGGGGGCGAGCAGTACTTC.

This rearrangement joins TRBV11-1 to TRBJ2-7; 10 bases align to TRBD2. CDR1 SGHAT and CDR2 FQDESV come from the germline V gene (reference sequence). The V segment lost 5 bases and the J segment 9 bases; nucleotides outside the gene matches: 13. The CDR3 sequence is 15 residues long. CDR3 nucleotide sequence: TGTGCCAGCAGCCCCCGGAGCGGGAGGGCCTTTGGGCAGTACTTC. It encodes CASSPRSGRAFGQYF. Full variable domain (missing parts from reference TRBV11-1 and TRBJ2-7): EAEVAQSPRYKITEKSQAVAFWCDPISGHATLYWYRQILGQGPELLVQFQDESVVDDSQLPKDRFSAERLKGVDSTLKIQPAELGDSAMYLCASSPRSGRAFGQYFGPGTRLTVT.

The V and J genes are TRBV2 and TRBJ1-1; 8 bases are a match to TRBD1. Germline CDR1 and CDR2: SNHLY and FYNNEI. The CDR3 sequence is 12 residues long. Trimming took 6 bases from V and 8 from J; bases not matched to a gene: 5. CDR3 loop: CASRSGQGEAFF. The CDR3 DNA follows: TGTGCCAGCAGATCCGGACAGGGCGAAGCTTTCTTT.

Note on this clone: One junction end does not reproduce the germline sequence, and a read error may be involved. The chain carries TRBV2 and TRBJ2-3; D gene ambiguous. The V gene's germline CDR1 is SNHLY and CDR2 FYNNEI. There are 16 residues in the CDR3. The CDR3 DNA reads as TGTGCCAGCAGAGAAGAACACAAATATTACACAGATACGCAGTATTTT. Its protein is CASREEHKYYTDTQYF.

This clone was found once. The genes are TRBV28 and TRBJ1-5; the match to TRBD1 covers 10 bases. The CDR3 has 15 residues. CDR1 MDHEN and CDR2 SYDVKM come from the germline V gene. Trimming took 3 bases from V and 7 from J; bases not matched to a gene: 6. CDR3 DNA: TGTGCCAGCAGTTTTGAGGGACAGGGGATACAGCCCCAGCATTTT. Translation: CASSFEGQGIQPQHF.

The rearrangement links TRBV9 to TRBJ1-5; D is perhaps TRBD1 (6 bases). Trimming removed 6 bases at V and 9 bases at J, with 22 bases between. The CDR3 is made up of 15 amino acids. The germline V gene has CDR1 SGDLS and CDR2 YYNGEE. The CDR3 DNA reads as TGTGCCAGCACGGTGAGGAGGGGGGGGTCACGGCCCCAGCATTTT. This codes for CASTVRRGGSRPQHF.

This chain links TRBV7-9 with TRBJ2-2, with D unresolved. The V end lost 5 bases, the J end lost 1 base, and 20 bases lay between the germline ends. The V gene's germline CDR1 is SEHNR and CDR2 FQNEAQ (reference sequence). There are 18 residues in the CDR3. DNA for the CDR3: TGTGCCAGCAGCGGACGCCCAATGATGGGGTTGAACACCGGGGAGCTGTTTTTT. Translated: CASSGRPMMGLNTGELFF.

The chain combines TRBV11-1 with TRBJ1-1; D is possibly TRBD1 (6 bases). The CDR3 loop spans 15 amino acids. Trimming cost V 2 bases and J 4 bases, with 14 bases left between them. CDR1 SGHAT and CDR2 FQDESV come from the germline V gene (reference sequence). This chain's CDR3 is CASSLLDWGATEAFF. The CDR3 bases are TGTGCCAGCAGCTTATTAGATTGGGGGGCCACTGAAGCTTTCTTT.

This clone was found a few times. The same CDR3 arises from other DNA sequences in this sample as well. The V gene is TRBV28, the J gene TRBJ1-5; D gene unclear. Germline V CDR1 and CDR2: MDHEN, SYDVKM. V gave up 2 bases and J gave up 3 bases, with 5 bases separating them. CDR3 size: 13 residues. The CDR3 region has the DNA TGTGCCAGCAGTTTAGCCCTCAATCAGCCCCAGCATTTT. Translating gives CASSLALNQPQHF.

This rearrangement joins TRBV2 to TRBJ2-7; TRBD2 agrees at 11 bases. Per the germline V gene, CDR1 is SNHLY and CDR2 is FYNNEI. This CDR3 spans 12 amino acids. J gave up 7 bases and V 10 bases, and 6 bases lay outside the gene matches. CDR3 nucleotides: TGTGCCATCACTAGCGGGAGTGGGGAGCAGTACTTC. Its translation: CAITSGSGEQYF. The full variable domain, with the rest looked up from reference TRBV2 and TRBJ2-7, is EPEVTQTPSHQVTQMGQEVILRCVPISNHLYFYWYRQILGQKVEFLVSFYNNEISEKSEIFDDQFSVERPDGSNFTLKIRSTKLEDSAMYFCAITSGSGEQYFGPGTRLTVT.

This clone appeared once. The gene calls are TRBV7-9 and TRBJ2-7; 7 bases map to TRBD1. Trimming removed 5 bases from V and 2 bases from J; junction bases left unmatched: 9. CDR3 length: 15 amino acids. Germline V gene data show CDR1 as SEHNR and CDR2 as FQNEAQ (reference sequence). CDR3 in amino acids: CASSPRGRAAYEQYF. The DNA for the CDR3 is TGTGCCAGCAGCCCTAGGGGGCGGGCGGCCTACGAGCAGTACTTC.

V is TRBV7-2 and J is TRBJ2-7; a possible D gene is TRBD2 (5 bases). Germline lookup yields CDR1 SGHTA and CDR2 FQGNSA. The CDR3 is 15 residues long. V gave up 7 bases and J gave up 2 bases, with 18 bases separating them. CDR3 region: CASTIRRLFPYEQYF. CDR3 in DNA: TGTGCCAGCACTATAAGGAGGCTCTTTCCCTACGAGCAGTACTTC.

This chain links TRBV11-2 with TRBJ1-3, with D tentatively TRBD1 (6 bases). The CDR3 runs to 18 residues. Germline-derived CDR1 and CDR2 are SGHAT and FQNNGV. V lost 5 bases and J 1 base, leaving 21 bases between the germline ends. CDR3 in amino acids: CASSRPAQGLVSGNTIYF. DNA of the CDR3: TGTGCCAGCAGCAGACCGGCACAGGGACTCGTATCTGGAAACACCATATATTTT. Filled out from reference TRBV11-2 and TRBJ1-3, the complete variable domain reads EAGVAQSPRYKIIEKRQSVAFWCNPISGHATLYWYQQILGQGPKLLIQFQNNGVVDDSQLPKDRFSAERLKGVDSTLKIQPAKLEDSAVYLCASSRPAQGLVSGNTIYFGEGSWLTVV.